A single sample is the source of the 11 T cell receptor beta chains below, sequenced in a study of cytomegalovirus exposure and HLA in healthy donors (dated by TCRdb to 2016 to 2017). Library construction relied on the immunoSEQ multiplex PCR assay. The multiplex PCR relied on a mix of 60 forward primers for TCR Vbeta segments and 13 reverse primers for TCR Jbeta segments. The source is immuneACCESS, and TCRdb retained only in-frame sequences with V and J called. Part of the clones is not carried over; for the studies checked, unresolved V genes explain less than half of this, and the remainder is unexplained. The sample table records more than 150,000 clones; about 75% of these occur just once. The top ten hold roughly 7.6% of the sample. Sequencing was done on a sample of PBMCs. The receptors stem from a woman aged 35 to 49 in good health and CMV-seropositive.

The V and J genes are TRBV14 and TRBJ1-2; TRBD1 agrees at 9 bases. The CDR3 consists of 15 residues. The V segment lost 4 bases and the J segment 6 bases; nucleotides outside the gene matches: 9. Germline values: CDR1 SGHDN, CDR2 FVKESK. The CDR3 sequence: CASSPEDRGRDGYTF. The CDR3 coding sequence is TGTGCCAGCAGCCCCGAGGACAGGGGAAGGGATGGCTACACCTTC.

This chain joins TRBV7-9 and TRBJ2-1, with TRBD2 identical over 11 bases. Germline CDR1 SEHNR, CDR2 FQNEAQ (reference sequence). After removal of 3 bases from V and 8 bases from J, the junction contained 9 bases not matched to a gene. The CDR3 consists of 16 residues. CDR3 DNA sequence: TGTGCCAGCAGCTTGACTAGCGGGGTGCGTCAGGATGAGCAGTTCTTC. Its protein product is CASSLTSGVRQDEQFF.

The V and J genes are TRBV2 and TRBJ2-3; 7 nucleotides agree with TRBD2. With V trimmed by 6 bases and J by 2 bases, 2 bases remained unmatched. Germline lookup yields CDR1 SNHLY and CDR2 FYNNEI. This CDR3 has 13 residues. The CDR3 here is CASRSGVTDTQYF. Written as DNA, the CDR3 is TGTGCCAGCAGAAGCGGGGTCACAGATACGCAGTATTTT.

The CDR3, as DNA: TGCGCCAGTCCCGCCGGACAGCTCAAAAACATTCAGTACTTC. It yields the protein CASPAGQLKNIQYF. This chain links TRBV23-1 with TRBJ2-4; a possible D gene is TRBD1 (6 bases). TRBV23-1 belongs to the ORF category, with a function that is uncertain. V was trimmed by 9 bases and J by 3 bases, leaving 15 bases between them. The length of the CDR3 is 14 residues.

This chain joins TRBV10-1 and TRBJ1-5; 11 nucleotides match TRBD1. Germline V gene sequence: CDR1 WNHNN, CDR2 SYGVQD (reference sequence). J was trimmed by 6 bases and V by 3 bases; bases with no gene match: 13. This CDR3 comprises 18 residues. The CDR3 bases are TGCGCCAGCAGTGAAACCCGGGACAGGGGGAAAAGTGGTCAGCCCCAGCATTTT. Its protein product is CASSETRDRGKSGQPQHF.

This clone has just a few counts. The chain recombines TRBV29-1 with TRBJ1-3; possible D gene TRBD1, 6 bases. CDR3 length: 14 amino acids. From germline, CDR1 is SQVTM and CDR2 ANQGSEA. V gave up 0 bases and J gave up 7 bases, with 13 bases separating them. The CDR3 sequence is CSVEDGARGNTIYF. CDR3 in DNA: TGCAGCGTTGAAGATGGCGCGAGGGGGAACACCATATATTTT.

The V call is TRBV6-6, the J call TRBJ2-5, with 7 bases aligning to TRBD2. The length of the CDR3 is 14 residues. J lost 11 bases, V lost 8 bases, and 17 bases had no gene match. The germline CDR1 and CDR2 sequences are MNHNY and SVGAGI (reference sequence). This CDR3 is CASALIPSAGEQYF. The CDR3 DNA reads as TGTGCCAGCGCGTTGATCCCCTCCGCGGGGGAGCAGTACTTC.

The V call is TRBV12-5, the J call TRBJ2-3; TRBD2 matches 8 bases. V lost 0 bases to trimming and J lost 1 base; unmatched junction nucleotides: 6. The V gene's germline CDR1 is LGHNT and CDR2 FRNRAP. This CDR3 is 17 amino acids long. CDR3 sequence reads: CASGLVLEAGGTDTQYF. The CDR3 DNA reads TGTGCTAGTGGTTTGGTATTAGAAGCGGGAGGCACAGATACGCAGTATTTT. The full variable domain, with the rest looked up from reference TRBV12-5 and TRBJ2-3, is DARVTQTPRHKVTEMGQEVTMRCQPILGHNTVFWYRQTMMQGLELLAYFRNRAPLDDSGMPKDRFSAEMPDATLATLKIQPSEPRDSAVYFCASGLVLEAGGTDTQYFGPGTRLTVL.

The CDR3 DNA reads TGTGCCAGCAGTTTAACCCGTTTCGTAGGGGTCGACACTGAAGCTTTCTTT. The encoded protein is CASSLTRFVGVDTEAFF. The chain combines TRBV28 with TRBJ1-1, with D possibly being TRBD1 (5 bases). CDR1 is MDHEN and CDR2 is SYDVKM in the germline V gene. The CDR3 consists of 17 residues. Trimming left V 2 bases short and J 3 bases short, with 19 bases between.

The rearrangement joins TRBV9 to TRBJ1-4, with TRBD1 matching 12 bases. Unmatched junction bases numbered 10, after V lost 3 bases and J lost 7 bases. Germline V lookup: CDR1 SGDLS, CDR2 YYNGEE. This CDR3 comprises 17 residues. CDR3 sequence: CASSAGTGGGSGEKLFF. DNA of the CDR3: TGTGCCAGCAGCGCCGGGACAGGGGGCGGGAGTGGTGAAAAACTGTTTTTT. Variable domain in full (rest from reference TRBV9 and TRBJ1-4): DSGVTQTPKHLITATGQRVTLRCSPRSGDLSVYWYQQSLDQGLQFLIQYYNGEERAKGNILERFSAQQFPDLHSELNLSSLELGDSALYFCASSAGTGGGSGEKLFFGSGTQLSVL.

The chain links TRBV29-1 to TRBJ1-5, with 9 bases matching TRBD1. The germline V gene encodes CDR1 SQVTM and CDR2 ANQGSEA. The CDR3 loop spans 14 amino acids. With 6 bases clipped from V and 6 bases from J, the junction kept 9 bases outside the gene matches. CDR3 protein: CSVGGQGGGQPQHF. DNA for the CDR3: TGCAGCGTGGGGGGACAGGGAGGGGGTCAGCCCCAGCATTTT.